This TCR beta chain was sequenced for a study of cytotoxic CD8 clonotypes in ibrutinib-treated CLL. CDR1 and CDR2 from the germline V gene are MGHRA and YSYEKL. The CDR3 loop spans 14 amino acids. V lost 1 base and J lost 9, with 13 bases in between. A 1 in 200,000 to 1 in 1 million T cell depth was the sequencing target. Here immunoSEQ multiplex PCR was the method, and the copy in TCRdb shows in-frame clones only, minus some. The sample consists of roughly 51,000 clones, about half of them appearing once. The chain carries TRBV4-1 and TRBJ2-1; no firm D call. The receptor was derived from a human donor with chronic lymphocytic leukemia. The sample consisted of PBMCs, taken after 12 months of ibrutinib treatment. CDR3 nucleotides: TGCGCCAGCAGCCAAGTGACTCCCCACGCTGAGCAGTTCTTC. Protein product: CASSQVTPHAEQFF.